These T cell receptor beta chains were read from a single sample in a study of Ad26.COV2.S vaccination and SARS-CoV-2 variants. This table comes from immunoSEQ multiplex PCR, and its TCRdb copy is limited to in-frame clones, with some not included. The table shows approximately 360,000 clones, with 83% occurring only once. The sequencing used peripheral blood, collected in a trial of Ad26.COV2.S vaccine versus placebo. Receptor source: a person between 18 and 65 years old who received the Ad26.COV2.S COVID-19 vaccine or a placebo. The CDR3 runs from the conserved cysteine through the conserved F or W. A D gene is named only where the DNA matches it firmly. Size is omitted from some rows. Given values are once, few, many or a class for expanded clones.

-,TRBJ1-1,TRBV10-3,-,CAISPGRPMNTEAFF,TGTGCCATCAGTCCGGGACGGCCCATGAACACTGAAGCTTTCTTT
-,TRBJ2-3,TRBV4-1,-,CASSQTLIRGRSTDTQYF,TGCGCCAGCAGCCAGACGCTTATAAGAGGTCGGAGCACAGATACGCAGTATTTT
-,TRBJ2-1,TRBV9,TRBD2,CASSEFGAGGGNEQFF,TGTGCCAGCAGCGAGTTCGGAGCGGGGGGCGGGAATGAGCAGTTCTTC
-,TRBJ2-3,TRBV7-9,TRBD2,CASSLVASGGPDTQYF,TGTGCCAGCAGTTTGGTTGCTAGCGGGGGCCCAGATACGCAGTATTTT
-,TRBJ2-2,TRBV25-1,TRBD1,CASSQKGTGSTGELFF,TGTGCCAGCAGTCAAAAAGGGACAGGGTCTACCGGGGAGCTGTTTTTT
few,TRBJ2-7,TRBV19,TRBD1,CASGDSYEQYF,TGTGCCAGTGGGGACAGTTACGAGCAGTACTTC
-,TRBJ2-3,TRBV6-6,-,CASSYGQYTDTQYF,TGTGCCAGCAGTTATGGGCAGTACACAGATACGCAGTATTTT
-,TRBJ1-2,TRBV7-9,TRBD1,CASSHLGQAAGYTF,TGTGCCAGCAGTCACCTTGGACAGGCCGCTGGCTACACCTTC
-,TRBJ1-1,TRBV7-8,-,CASSVRVETEAFF,TGTGCCAGCAGCGTGAGGGTTGAAACTGAAGCTTTCTTT
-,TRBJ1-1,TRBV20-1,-,CSAVAYTEAFF,TGCAGTGCGGTCGCGTACACTGAAGCTTTCTTT
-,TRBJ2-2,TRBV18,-,CASSPPVRATGELFF,TGTGCCAGCTCACCACCGGTTAGGGCCACCGGGGAGCTGTTTTTT
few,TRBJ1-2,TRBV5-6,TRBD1,CASSLNRGQSSYTF,TGTGCCAGCAGCTTGAACAGGGGACAGAGTAGCTACACCTTC
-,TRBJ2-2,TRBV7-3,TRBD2,CASCPGLNTGELFF,TGTGCCAGCTGTCCGGGACTAAACACCGGGGAGCTGTTTTTT
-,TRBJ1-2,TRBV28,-,CASSGQTIYGYTF,TGTGCCAGCAGCGGACAGACGATCTATGGCTACACCTTC
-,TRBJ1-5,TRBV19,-,CAISDSNQPQHF,TGTGCCATTTCGGACAGCAATCAGCCCCAGCATTTT
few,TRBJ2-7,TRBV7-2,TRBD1,CASSKPGQSYEQYF,TGTGCCAGCAGCAAACCGGGACAGTCCTACGAGCAGTACTTC
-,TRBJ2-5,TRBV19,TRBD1,CASSRQGTQETQYF,TGTGCCAGTAGCCGACAGGGCACACAAGAGACCCAGTACTTC
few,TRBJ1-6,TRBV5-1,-,CASSLETGNSPLHF,TGCGCCAGCAGCTTGGAAACAGGGAATTCACCCCTCCACTTT
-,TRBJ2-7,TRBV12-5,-,CASGGDAYEQYF,TGTGCTAGTGGGGGGGATGCCTACGAGCAGTACTTC
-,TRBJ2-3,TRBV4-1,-,CASSPHPGQRRALTDTQYF,TGCGCCAGCAGCCCACACCCGGGTCAACGAAGGGCCCTCACAGATACGCAGTATTTT
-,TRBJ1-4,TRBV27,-,CASRSGSGKLFF,TGTGCCAGTAGGTCCGGCTCTGGGAAACTGTTTTTT
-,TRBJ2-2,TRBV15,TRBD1,CATSSERLGTEVFTGELFF,TGTGCCACCAGCAGTGAACGTCTAGGGACAGAAGTATTCACCGGGGAGCTGTTTTTT
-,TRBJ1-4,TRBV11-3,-,CASSLGGATNEKLFF,TGTGCCAGCAGCTTAGGGGGAGCAACTAATGAAAAACTGTTTTTT
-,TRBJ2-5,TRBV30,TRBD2,CAWRRGRAYQETQYF,TGTGCCTGGAGGCGCGGGAGGGCGTACCAAGAGACCCAGTACTTC
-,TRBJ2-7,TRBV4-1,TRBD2,CASSQEYWASGSYEQYF,TGCGCCAGCAGCCAAGAATATTGGGCTAGCGGGAGCTACGAGCAGTACTTC
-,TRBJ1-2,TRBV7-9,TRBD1,CASSATWDRANYGYTF,TGTGCCAGCAGCGCCACCTGGGACAGGGCAAACTATGGCTACACCTTC
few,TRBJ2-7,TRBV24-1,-,CATGTAYEQYF,TGTGCCACCGGGACGGCCTACGAGCAGTACTTC
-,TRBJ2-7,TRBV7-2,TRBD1,CASSPGTGRYEQYF,TGTGCCAGCAGCCCCGGGACAGGGAGGTACGAGCAGTACTTC
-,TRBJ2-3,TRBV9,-,CASSALEARADTQYF,TGTGCCAGCAGCGCCCTCGAAGCCCGGGCAGATACGCAGTATTTT
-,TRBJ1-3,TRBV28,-,CASSPLRASGGNTIYF,TGTGCCAGCAGTCCTCTCCGGGCCTCCGGGGGAAACACCATATATTTT
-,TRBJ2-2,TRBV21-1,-,CASLIGQGDTGELFF,TGTGCCAGTCTTATAGGACAGGGAGACACCGGGGAGCTGTTTTTT
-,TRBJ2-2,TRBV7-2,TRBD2,CASSSAGLAGVSGELFF,TGTGCCAGCAGCTCCGCCGGACTAGCGGGAGTGTCCGGGGAGCTGTTTTTT